The clone carrying this T cell receptor (beta chain) was seen a few times. Patients newly diagnosed with hyperthyroidism, under 2 months' duration, were aged 18 to 65, the study reports. Germline values: CDR1 SGDLS, CDR2 YYNGEE. This CDR3 is 20 amino acids long. Trimming took off 2 bases at V and 0 bases at J, with 24 bases between the two ends. The sample is drawn from a study of Graves' ophthalmopathy and Graves' hyperthyroidism. RNA transcripts served as template for amplifying TCR beta CDR3 sequences. HTBI-primed first-round RT-PCR preceded second-round multiplex PCR. TCRdb redid the calling of the multiplex PCR reads with MiXCR, one entry per CDR3 protein. The sample holds hundreds of thousands of distinct CDR3 sequences, about a fifth seen once.

The receptor was derived from a woman under 30 with stable Graves' hyperthyroidism. Some clones in this sample may be carry-over from other donors' samples. The rearrangement uses TRBV9 and TRBJ1-3; D remains ambiguous. The sequenced sample was peripheral blood. The CDR3: CASSVAMNPETSLSGNTIYF. As DNA, the CDR3 is TGTGCCAGCAGCGTCGCTATGAACCCTGAGACCAGCCTCTCTGGAAACACCATATATTTT.